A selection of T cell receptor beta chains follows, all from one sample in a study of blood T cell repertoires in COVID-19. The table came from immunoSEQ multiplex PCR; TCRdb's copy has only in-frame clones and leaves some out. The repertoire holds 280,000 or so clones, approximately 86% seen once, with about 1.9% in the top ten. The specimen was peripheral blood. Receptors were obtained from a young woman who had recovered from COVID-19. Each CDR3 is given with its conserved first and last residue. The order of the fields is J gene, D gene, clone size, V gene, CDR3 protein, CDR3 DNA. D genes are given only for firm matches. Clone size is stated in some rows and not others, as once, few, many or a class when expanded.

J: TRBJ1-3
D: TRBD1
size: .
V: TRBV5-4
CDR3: CASSRIPGQGESGNTIYF
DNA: TGTGCCAGCAGCCGGATCCCGGGACAGGGGGAATCGGGAAACACCATATATTTT

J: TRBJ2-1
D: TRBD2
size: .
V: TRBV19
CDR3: CASSIASGRANEQFF
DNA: TGTGCCAGTAGTATAGCTAGCGGGAGGGCCAATGAGCAGTTCTTC

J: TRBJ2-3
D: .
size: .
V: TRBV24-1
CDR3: CATSDRVTDTQYF
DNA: TGTGCCACCAGTGACAGGGTAACAGATACGCAGTATTTT

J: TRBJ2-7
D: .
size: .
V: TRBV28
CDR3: CASSLPGELGEQYF
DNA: TGTGCCAGCAGTTTACCGGGAGAACTCGGCGAGCAGTACTTC

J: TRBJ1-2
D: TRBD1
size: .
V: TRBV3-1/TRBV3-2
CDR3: CASSPTGTLAWGYTF
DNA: TGTGCCAGCAGTCCGACAGGGACCCTAGCTTGGGGCTACACCTTC

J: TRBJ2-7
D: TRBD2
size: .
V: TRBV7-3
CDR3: CASSFPGLAVNPGEQYF
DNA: TGTGCCAGCAGCTTTCCGGGACTAGCGGTAAATCCGGGCGAGCAGTACTTC

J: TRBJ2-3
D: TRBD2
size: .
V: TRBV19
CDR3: CASSWRLAGGGDTQYF
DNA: TGTGCCAGTAGTTGGCGACTAGCGGGGGGGGGAGATACGCAGTATTTT

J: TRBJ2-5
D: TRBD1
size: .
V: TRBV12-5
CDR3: CASGSGTEETQYF
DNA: TGTGCTAGTGGTTCAGGGACAGAAGAGACCCAGTACTTC

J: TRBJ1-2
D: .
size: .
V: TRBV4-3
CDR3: CASSHRTPNYGYTF
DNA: TGCGCCAGCAGCCACAGGACACCAAACTATGGCTACACCTTC

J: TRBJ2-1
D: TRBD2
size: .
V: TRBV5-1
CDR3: CASSSGRTSGSPGEQFF
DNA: TGCGCCAGCAGCTCGGGCCGGACTAGCGGATCCCCCGGTGAGCAGTTCTTC

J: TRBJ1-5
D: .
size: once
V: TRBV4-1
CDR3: CASSQDRDQPQHF
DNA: TGCGCCAGCAGCCAAGATCGGGATCAGCCCCAGCATTTT

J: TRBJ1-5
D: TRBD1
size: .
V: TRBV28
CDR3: CASSFDRGDQPQHF
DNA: TGTGCCAGCAGTTTTGACAGGGGGGATCAGCCCCAGCATTTT

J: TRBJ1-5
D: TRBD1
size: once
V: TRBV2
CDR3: CASTSGGPGQPQHF
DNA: TGTGCCAGCACCTCAGGGGGCCCAGGGCAGCCCCAGCATTTT

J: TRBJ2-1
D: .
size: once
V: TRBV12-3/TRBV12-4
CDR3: CASMLQDNEQFF
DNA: TGTGCCAGCATGCTACAGGACAATGAGCAGTTCTTC

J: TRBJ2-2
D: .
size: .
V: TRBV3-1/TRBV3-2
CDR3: CASSRTTLNTGELFF
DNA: TGTGCCAGCAGCCGGACTACCCTGAACACCGGGGAGCTGTTTTTT

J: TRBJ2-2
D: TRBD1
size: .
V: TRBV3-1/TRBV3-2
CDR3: CASRDRKTGELFF
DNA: TGTGCCAGTCGGGACAGGAAAACCGGGGAGCTGTTTTTT

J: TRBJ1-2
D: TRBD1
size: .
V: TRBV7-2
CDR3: CASSAPGTGGVYGYTF
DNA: TGTGCCAGCAGCGCTCCCGGGACAGGGGGCGTTTATGGCTACACCTTC

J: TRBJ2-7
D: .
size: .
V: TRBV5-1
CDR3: CASSYRDSNYEQYF
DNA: TGCGCCAGCAGCTACCGGGATTCTAACTACGAGCAGTACTTC

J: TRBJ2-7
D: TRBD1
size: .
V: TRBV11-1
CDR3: CASSSLTGAYEQYF
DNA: TGTGCCAGCAGCTCATTGACAGGGGCCTACGAGCAGTACTTC

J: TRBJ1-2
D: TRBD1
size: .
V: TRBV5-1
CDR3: CASRGTGEKIDGYTF
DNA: TGCGCCAGCAGGGGGACAGGGGAAAAAATCGATGGCTACACCTTC

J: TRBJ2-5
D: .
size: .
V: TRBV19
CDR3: CASSIGLQETQYF
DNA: TGTGCCAGTAGTATCGGACTGCAAGAGACCCAGTACTTC

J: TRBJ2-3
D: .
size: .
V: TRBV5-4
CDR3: CASSFDPGADTQYF
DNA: TGTGCCAGCAGCTTTGACCCGGGGGCAGATACGCAGTATTTT

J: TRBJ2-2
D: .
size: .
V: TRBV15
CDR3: CATSGFWGEDTGELFF
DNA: TGTGCCACCAGCGGCTTTTGGGGGGAAGACACCGGGGAGCTGTTTTTT

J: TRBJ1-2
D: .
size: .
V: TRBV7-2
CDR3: CASSSSTSNYGYTF
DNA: TGTGCCAGCAGCTCCTCCACATCGAACTATGGCTACACCTTC

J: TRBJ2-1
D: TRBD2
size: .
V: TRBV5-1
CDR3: CASRFSGGYEQFF
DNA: TGCGCCAGCAGATTTAGCGGGGGTTATGAGCAGTTCTTC

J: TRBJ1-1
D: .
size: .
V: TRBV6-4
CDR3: CASSEQADTEAFF
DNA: TGTGCCAGCAGTGAACAGGCGGACACTGAAGCTTTCTTT

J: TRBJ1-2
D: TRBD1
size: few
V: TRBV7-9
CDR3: CASSLAGTGGNYGYTF
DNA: TGTGCCAGCAGCTTGGCCGGGACAGGGGGTAACTATGGCTACACCTTC

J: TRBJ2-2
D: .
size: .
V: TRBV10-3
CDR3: CAISGGIDAAGELFF
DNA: TGTGCCATCAGTGGAGGGATCGATGCCGCCGGGGAGCTGTTTTTT

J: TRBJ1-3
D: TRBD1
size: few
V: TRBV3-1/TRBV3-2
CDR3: CASSPDRVSGNTIYF
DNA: TGTGCCAGCAGCCCCGACAGGGTCTCTGGAAACACCATATATTTT

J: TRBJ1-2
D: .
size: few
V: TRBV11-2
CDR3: CASSLVRAEKKFPNYGYTF
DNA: TGTGCCAGCAGCTTAGTGCGGGCCGAAAAGAAGTTCCCTAACTATGGCTACACCTTC

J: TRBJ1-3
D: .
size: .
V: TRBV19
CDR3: CASSQGYSGNTIYF
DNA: TGTGCCAGTAGCCAGGGCTACTCTGGAAACACCATATATTTT

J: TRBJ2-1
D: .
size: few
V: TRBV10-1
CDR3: CASSEGQSYNEQFF
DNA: TGCGCCAGCAGTGAGGGACAGTCCTACAATGAGCAGTTCTTC

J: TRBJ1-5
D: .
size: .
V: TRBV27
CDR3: CASSLAGNQPQHF
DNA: TGTGCCAGCAGTTTGGCAGGAAATCAGCCCCAGCATTTT

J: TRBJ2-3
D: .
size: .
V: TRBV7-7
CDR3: CASSSTGSSDTQYF
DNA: TGTGCTAGCAGCTCCACCGGGTCCTCAGATACGCAGTATTTT

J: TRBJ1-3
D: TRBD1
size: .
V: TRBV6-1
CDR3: CASSGYGQGLGNTIYF
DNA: TGTGCCAGCAGTGGATACGGACAGGGGTTGGGAAACACCATATATTTT

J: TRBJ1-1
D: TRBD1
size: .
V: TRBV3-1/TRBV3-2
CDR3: CASSDRDRGMGAFF
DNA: TGTGCCAGCAGCGACCGGGACAGGGGAATGGGAGCTTTCTTT

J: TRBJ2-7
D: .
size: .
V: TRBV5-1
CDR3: CASSFGGTYEQYF
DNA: TGCGCCAGCAGCTTCGGCGGGACCTACGAGCAGTACTTC

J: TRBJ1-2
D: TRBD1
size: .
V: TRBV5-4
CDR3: CASKFTTGNGYTF
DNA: TGTGCCAGCAAGTTCACGACAGGGAATGGCTACACCTTC

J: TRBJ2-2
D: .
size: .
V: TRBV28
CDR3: CASSHGTWRSLSTGELFF
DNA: TGTGCCAGCAGCCACGGGACTTGGCGGAGCTTAAGCACCGGGGAGCTGTTTTTT

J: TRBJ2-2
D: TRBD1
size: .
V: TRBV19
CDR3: CASSITGAGELFF
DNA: TGTGCCAGTAGTATCACAGGGGCTGGGGAGCTGTTTTTT

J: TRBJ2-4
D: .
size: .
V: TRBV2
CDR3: CASSEAGSAAKNIQYF
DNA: TGTGCCAGCAGTGAGGCAGGCTCGGCAGCCAAAAACATTCAGTACTTC

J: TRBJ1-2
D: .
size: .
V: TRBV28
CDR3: CASSPPSGGAGYTF
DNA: TGTGCCAGCAGTCCTCCCTCCGGGGGGGCCGGCTACACCTTC

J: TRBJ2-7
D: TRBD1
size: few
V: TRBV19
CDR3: CASSISTGDPYEQYF
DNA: TGTGCCAGTAGTATAAGTACAGGGGATCCCTACGAGCAGTACTTC

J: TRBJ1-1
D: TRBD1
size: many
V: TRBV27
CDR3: CASSLDRVETEAFF
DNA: TGTGCCAGCAGTTTAGACAGGGTTGAGACTGAAGCTTTCTTT

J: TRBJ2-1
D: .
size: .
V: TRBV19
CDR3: CASSIEGHPYNEQFF
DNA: TGTGCCAGTAGTATAGAGGGACATCCCTACAATGAGCAGTTCTTC

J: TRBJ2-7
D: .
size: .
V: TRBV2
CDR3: CASRILGGDEQYF
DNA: TGTGCCAGCAGGATCTTAGGAGGGGACGAGCAGTACTTC

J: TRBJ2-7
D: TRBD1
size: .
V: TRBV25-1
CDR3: CASSDPGQGSGEQYF
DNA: TGTGCCAGCAGTGATCCGGGACAGGGTTCCGGGGAGCAGTACTTC